This record covers a single T cell receptor beta chain. What this receptor recognizes is not known. Per-base qualities were not stored, and no clone one base away is much larger. These data are taken from a study of shared clonotypes between healthy human individuals (dated by TCRdb to 2018 to 2020). Turning to the overall study: The cohort included a few men and two women between 18 and 49 years of age. For each donor, CD4 naive and CD4 memory were each given three plates, CD8 naive was given two plates, and CD8 memory was given one plate. To estimate repertoire size and how much clonotype sharing occurs between individuals, the study deeply sequenced the blood TCR repertoires of about five healthy adults. Libraries were prepared and TCR repertoires were sequenced by different laboratories using diverse techniques, in order to increase sequencing depth and limit assay-specific biases. Leukapheresis yielded between about 0.94 and 8.9 billion PBMCs per donor.

Overall study outcomes, separate from this receptor: Naive subsets generally had larger estimated clonotype richness than memory subsets. Compared with non-shared clonotypes, the clonotypes found in all four sorted-subset donors had higher generation probabilities. Pairwise subsampling indicated that sequencing depth was expected to affect the degree of clonotype sharing among donors. Approximately 5% of naive CD4, 3.5% of naive CD8, approximately 2.2% of memory CD4, and approximately 0.39% of memory CD8 clonotypes were shared across several donors. Sampling was limited to blood, and TCR repertoires in tissue likely differ from TCR repertoires in blood. Even with the large sequencing depth, rarefaction of the sorted-subset datasets indicated that sequencing was incomplete. Because the study included only a small number of donors, the genetic and exposure-history diversity represented was limited.

TCR CDR3 regions were amplified from genomic DNA by multiplex PCR using the deep immunoSEQ assay. Extracted genomic DNA from each cell subset was distributed evenly across all wells of several immunoSEQ 96-well plates, and each plate was treated as a replicate. For sorted subsets, about 200 ng genomic DNA, equal to about 30,000 T cell genomes, was loaded into each replicate PCR. The purified libraries were quantified using a Qubit 3.0 fluorometer, sized with a Bioanalyzer 2100, and then quantified again using the KAPA Library Quantification kit. A separate single-read 150-cycle Illumina NextSeq 550 flow cell was used to sequence each immunoSEQ 96-well plate. In the authors' own workflow: Because only junctional sequences without quality scores were contained in the immunoSEQ output, filtering matching that applied to full-length reads could not be performed. To assign V/J genes and CDR3, sequences were annotated using PyIR, a Python wrapper for IgBLAST v1.9, with IMGT germline references. Any read was removed if the V/J assignment was weak (E-value above 1e-6), the CDR3 was missing, or the read contained stop codons, out-of-frame junctions, or ambiguous translated residues. V3J clonotypes were defined by identical inferred V gene, J gene, and CDR3 amino acid sequence. To compute the percentage overlap between repertoires, the number of shared unique clonotypes was divided by the size of the smaller repertoire. Richness of each repertoire was evaluated using RTK rarefaction, the Chao1 estimator, and Recon v2.1 estimates of unobserved clonotypes. Generation probabilities were computed with OLGA for all TCRbeta clonotypes obtained by the gDNA method from a few donors. TCRdb holds this immuneACCESS table with in-frame rearrangements only. Some clones are missing; in checked studies, unresolved V genes explain under half, and the rest has no known cause. That table is the source of V, J and clone size, and D and trimming were worked out from the DNA. For this sample the table gives over 850,000 clones, of which approximately 78% were detected only once. The top ten constitute 0.52% of the sample.

The CDR3 starts with the cysteine, ends with the phenylalanine, and has 16 residues. The DNA shown is the 48-base CDR3, in frame from base 1. For CDR1 and CDR2, the germline V gene lists KGHSH and LQKENI. V trim: 0 bases; J trim: 6 bases; unmatched bases: 6. Healthy HIV-negative adults with no recently reported acute infections or vaccinations were included as donors. All donors were Caucasian adults living in Nashville, Tennessee, USA. CD4+ T cells were enriched through magnetic negative selection, after which naive cells were positively selected on CD45RA and the remaining negative fraction served as the memory subset. Blood was collected by leukapheresis, and PBMCs were isolated by Ficoll-Histopaque density gradient centrifugation and then cryopreserved in liquid nitrogen vapor phase. Analytical flow cytometry was used to check the purity and quantity of every magnetically sorted T cell population. Genomic DNA was isolated from every sorted fraction and measured by UV absorbance on a Nanodrop 2000c.

Sequenced sample: memory CD4+ T cells from PBMCs. The cell subset or site label corresponds to: CD45RA-negative fraction. This sequence was found in a man younger than 35 in good health. Some clones in this sample may be carry-over from other donors' samples. The chain was built from TRBV18 and TRBJ2-5, with TRBD2 matching 11 junction bases. The DNA sequence reads TGTGCCAGCTCACCACCCGGGACTAGCGGTAGGAAGACCCAGTACTTC. The resulting protein is CASSPPGTSGRKTQYF. Beyond the CDR3, the reference TRBV18 and TRBJ2-5 genes provide the residues; the full variable domain reads: NAGVMQNPRHLVRRRGQEARLRCSPMKGHSHVYWYRQLPEEGLKFMVYLQKENIIDESGMPKERFSAEFPKEGPSILRIQQVVRGDSAAYFCASSPPGTSGRKTQYFGPGTRLLVL.